This T cell receptor (beta chain) was sequenced for a study of beta chain features in type 1 diabetes. Markers CD45RO/CCR7/CD25/CD127/CD95/CD27 served to sort CD4+ naive, central memory, regulatory and stem cell-like memory cells. Germline values: CDR1 SGHRS, CDR2 YFSETQ. The CDR3 covers 14 residues. Trimming left V 1 base short and J 4 bases short, with 10 bases between. As concerns this clone: What it binds is unknown.

Study-level findings and limits: More deletions and fewer insertions at VDJ junctions were found in patients with type 1 diabetes. Across all four CD4+ subsets, people with type 1 diabetes showed modestly shorter TCRB CDR3s. Comparison showed that naive, central memory and Treg TCRB repertoires appeared more similar among patients than among healthy donors.

The study reverse transcribed the entire isolated RNA, so it sequenced expressed TCRB transcripts. The table came from immunoSEQ multiplex PCR; TCRdb's copy has only in-frame clones and leaves some out. The sample shows 250,000 to 300,000 clones, more than 13% of them seen only once. The rearrangement joins TRBV5-1 to TRBJ2-3, with D unclear. The sequence derives from a man aged 30-40 years with type 1 diabetes. The specimen was naive CD4+ T cells from blood. CDR3 sequence (DNA): TGCGCCAGCAGCTTGTCATCGGTCGCAGATACGCAGTATTTT. Its protein product is CASSLSSVADTQYF.